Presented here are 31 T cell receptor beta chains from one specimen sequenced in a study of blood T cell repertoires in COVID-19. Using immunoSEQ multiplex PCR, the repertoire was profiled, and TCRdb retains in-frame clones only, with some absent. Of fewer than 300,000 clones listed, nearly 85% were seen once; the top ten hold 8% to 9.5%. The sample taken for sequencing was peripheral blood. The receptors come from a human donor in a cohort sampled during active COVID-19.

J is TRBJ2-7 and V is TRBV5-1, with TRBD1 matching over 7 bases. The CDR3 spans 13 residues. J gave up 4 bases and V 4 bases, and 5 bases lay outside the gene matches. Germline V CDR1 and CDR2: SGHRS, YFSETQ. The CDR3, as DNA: TGCGCCAGCAGCCAAAGACAGGGTTACGAGCAGTACTTC. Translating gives CASSQRQGYEQYF.

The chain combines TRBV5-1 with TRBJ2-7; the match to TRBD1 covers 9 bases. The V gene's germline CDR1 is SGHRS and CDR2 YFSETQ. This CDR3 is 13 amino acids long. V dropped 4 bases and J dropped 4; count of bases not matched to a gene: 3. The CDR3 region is CASSGGTGYEQYF. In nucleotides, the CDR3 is TGCGCCAGCAGCGGTGGGACAGGGTACGAGCAGTACTTC.

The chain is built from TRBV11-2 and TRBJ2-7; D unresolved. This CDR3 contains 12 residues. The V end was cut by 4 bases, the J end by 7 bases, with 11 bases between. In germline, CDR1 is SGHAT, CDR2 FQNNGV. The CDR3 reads CASSSAVREQYF. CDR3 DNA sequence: TGTGCCAGCAGCTCCGCGGTTAGGGAGCAGTACTTC.

The CDR3 reads CASGTKGAFF. The CDR3 DNA is TGTGCTAGTGGAACAAAGGGGGCGTTCTTT. V and J are TRBV12-5 and TRBJ1-1; 7 bases are shared with TRBD1. The CDR3 consists of 10 residues. V was pared by 6 bases and J by 14 bases, with 6 bases of the junction left unmatched. Germline V gene sequence: CDR1 LGHNT, CDR2 FRNRAP.

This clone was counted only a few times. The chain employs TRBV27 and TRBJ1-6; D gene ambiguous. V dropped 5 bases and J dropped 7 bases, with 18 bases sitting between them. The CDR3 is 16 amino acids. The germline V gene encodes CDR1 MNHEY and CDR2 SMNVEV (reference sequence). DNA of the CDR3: TGTGCCAGCAGTAGGAATAGCCGAACCAACAATTCACCCCTCCACTTT. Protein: CASSRNSRTNNSPLHF.

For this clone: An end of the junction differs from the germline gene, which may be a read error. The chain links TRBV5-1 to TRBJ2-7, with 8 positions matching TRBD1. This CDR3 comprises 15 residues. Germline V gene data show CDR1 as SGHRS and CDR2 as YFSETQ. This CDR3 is CASSPGQGPLRLKDF. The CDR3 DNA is TGCGCCAGCAGCCCAGGACAGGGCCCGCTACGTTTGAAGGACTTC.

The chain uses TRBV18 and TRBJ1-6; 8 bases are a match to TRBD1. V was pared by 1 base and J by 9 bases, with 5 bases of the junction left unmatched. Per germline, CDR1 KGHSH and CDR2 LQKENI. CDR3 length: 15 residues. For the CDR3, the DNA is TGTGCCAGCTCACCACTCTCAGACAGGGGTTCACCCCTCCACTTT. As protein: CASSPLSDRGSPLHF.

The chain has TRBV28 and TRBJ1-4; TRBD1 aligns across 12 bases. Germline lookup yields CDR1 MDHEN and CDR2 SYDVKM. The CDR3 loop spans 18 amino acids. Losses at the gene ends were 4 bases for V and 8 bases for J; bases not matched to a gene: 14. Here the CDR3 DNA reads TGTGCCAGCAGTTCGGTCGGGGGACAGGGGGCGCGGGGCGAAAAACTGTTTTTT. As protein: CASSSVGGQGARGEKLFF.

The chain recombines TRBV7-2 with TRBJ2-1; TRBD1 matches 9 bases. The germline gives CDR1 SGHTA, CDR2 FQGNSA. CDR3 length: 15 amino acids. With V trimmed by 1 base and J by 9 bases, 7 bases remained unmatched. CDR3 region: CASSLGRQGGAEQFF. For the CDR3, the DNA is TGTGCCAGCAGCTTAGGTAGACAGGGGGGGGCTGAGCAGTTCTTC.

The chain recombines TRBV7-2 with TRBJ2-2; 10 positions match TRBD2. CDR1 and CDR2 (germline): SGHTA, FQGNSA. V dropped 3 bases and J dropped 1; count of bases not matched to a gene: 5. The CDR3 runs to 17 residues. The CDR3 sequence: CASSLTLAGGNTGELFF. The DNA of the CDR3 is TGTGCCAGCAGCTTGACATTAGCGGGGGGGAACACCGGGGAGCTGTTTTTT.

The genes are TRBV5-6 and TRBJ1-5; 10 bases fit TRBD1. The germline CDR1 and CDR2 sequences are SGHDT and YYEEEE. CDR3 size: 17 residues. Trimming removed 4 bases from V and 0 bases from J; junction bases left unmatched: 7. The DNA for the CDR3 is TGTGCCAGCAGCCTGACAGGGGGCTCCTCTAGCAATCAGCCCCAGCATTTT. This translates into CASSLTGGSSSNQPQHF.

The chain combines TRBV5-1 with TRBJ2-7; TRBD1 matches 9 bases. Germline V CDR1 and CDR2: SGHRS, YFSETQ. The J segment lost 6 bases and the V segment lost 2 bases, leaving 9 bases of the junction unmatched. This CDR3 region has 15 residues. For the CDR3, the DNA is TGCGCCAGCAGCTTCCGGACAGGGGCTACGGCCGAGCAGTACTTC. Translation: CASSFRTGATAEQYF. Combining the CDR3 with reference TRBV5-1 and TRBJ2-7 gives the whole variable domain KAGVTQTPRYLIKTRGQQVTLSCSPISGHRSVSWYQQTPGQGLQFLFEYFSETQRNKGNFPGRFSGRQFSNSRSEMNVSTLELGDSALYLCASSFRTGATAEQYFGPGTRLTVT.

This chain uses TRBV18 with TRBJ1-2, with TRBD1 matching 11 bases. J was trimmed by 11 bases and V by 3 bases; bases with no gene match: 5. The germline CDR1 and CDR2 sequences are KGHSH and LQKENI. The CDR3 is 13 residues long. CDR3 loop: CASSPGQGAVYTF. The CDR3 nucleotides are TGTGCCAGCTCACCCGGACAGGGGGCTGTATACACCTTC.

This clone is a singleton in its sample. This CDR3 reads CAAHGSFYGYTF. CDR3 sequence (DNA): TGTGCCGCCCACGGTAGCTTCTATGGCTACACCTTC. The chain has TRBV19 and TRBJ1-2, with D unresolved. Trimming took off 11 bases at V and 4 bases at J, with 14 bases between the two ends. The CDR3 spans 12 residues. CDR1 and CDR2 from the germline V gene are LNHDA and SQIVND (reference sequence).

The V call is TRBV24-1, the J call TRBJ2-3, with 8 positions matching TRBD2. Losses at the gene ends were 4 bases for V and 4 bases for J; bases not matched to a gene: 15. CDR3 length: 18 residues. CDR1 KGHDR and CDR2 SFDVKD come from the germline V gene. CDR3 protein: CATSDPKIPRGVPDTQYF. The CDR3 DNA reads TGTGCCACCAGTGACCCTAAGATTCCGCGGGGGGTTCCAGATACGCAGTATTTT.

Written as DNA, the CDR3 is TGTGCCACTGGGACAGGGTCTAGCGAGCAGTACTTC. Its protein is CATGTGSSEQYF. The chain is built from TRBV24-1 and TRBJ2-7; 9 nucleotides match TRBD1. Per germline, CDR1 KGHDR and CDR2 SFDVKD. J gave up 6 bases and V 10 bases, and 6 bases lay outside the gene matches. The CDR3 is 12 amino acids.

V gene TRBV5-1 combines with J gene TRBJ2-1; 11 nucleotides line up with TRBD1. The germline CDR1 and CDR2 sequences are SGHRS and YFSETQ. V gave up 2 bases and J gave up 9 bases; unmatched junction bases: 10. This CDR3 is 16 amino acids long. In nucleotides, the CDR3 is TGCGCCAGCAGCTTAGGAGGGACAGGGGGTGTAGGTGAGCAGTTCTTC. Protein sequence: CASSLGGTGGVGEQFF.

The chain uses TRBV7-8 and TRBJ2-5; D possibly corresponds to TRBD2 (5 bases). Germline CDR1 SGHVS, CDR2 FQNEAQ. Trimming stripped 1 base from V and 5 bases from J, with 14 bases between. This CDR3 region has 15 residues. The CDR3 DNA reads TGTGCCAGCAGCTTAGGTCGTGCTAGCACGGAGACCCAGTACTTC. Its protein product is CASSLGRASTETQYF.

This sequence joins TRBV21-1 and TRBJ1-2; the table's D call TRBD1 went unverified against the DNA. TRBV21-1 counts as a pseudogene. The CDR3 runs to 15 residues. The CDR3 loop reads CASSSRTGVGYGYTF. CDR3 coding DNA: TGTGCCAGCAGCAGCCGGACAGGGGTTGGGTATGGCTACACCTTC.

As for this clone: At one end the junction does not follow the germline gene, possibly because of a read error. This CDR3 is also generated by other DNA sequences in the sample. The CDR3 DNA sequence: TGTGCCAGCAGCCCGATACGGGACAGGCGCAATCAACCCCAGCATTTT. This gives the protein CASSPIRDRRNQPQHF. The chain links TRBV11-2 to TRBJ1-5, with 8 nucleotides matching TRBD1. Germline V gives CDR1 SGHAT, CDR2 FQNNGV. The CDR3 sequence is 16 residues long.

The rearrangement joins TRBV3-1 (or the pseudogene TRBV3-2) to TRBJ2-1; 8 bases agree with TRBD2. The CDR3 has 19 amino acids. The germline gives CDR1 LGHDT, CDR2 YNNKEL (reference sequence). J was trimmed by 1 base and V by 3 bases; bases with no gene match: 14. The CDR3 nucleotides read TGTGCCAGCAGCCAGAGAACCCCGGGACTAGAAATATCCTACAATGAGCAGTTCTTC. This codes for CASSQRTPGLEISYNEQFF.

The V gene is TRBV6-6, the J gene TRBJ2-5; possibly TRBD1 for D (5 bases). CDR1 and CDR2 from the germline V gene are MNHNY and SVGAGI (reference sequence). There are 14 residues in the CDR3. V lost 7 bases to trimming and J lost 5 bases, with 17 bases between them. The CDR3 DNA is TGTGCCAGCACCCCCGACAGCTTCGGTGAGACCCAGTACTTC. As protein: CASTPDSFGETQYF.

CDR3 bases: TGTGCCAGCTCACGACAGGATCGAAACACCATATATTTT. It encodes CASSRQDRNTIYF. The rearrangement joins TRBV18 to TRBJ1-3; TRBD1 is a possible D gene (6 bases). Between the trimmed V and J ends, which lost 4 bases and 5 bases, there was a span of 9 bases. Per germline, CDR1 KGHSH and CDR2 LQKENI. The CDR3 loop spans 13 amino acids. Using reference TRBV18 and TRBJ1-3 for the parts outside the CDR3, the full variable domain is NAGVMQNPRHLVRRRGQEARLRCSPMKGHSHVYWYRQLPEEGLKFMVYLQKENIIDESGMPKERFSAEFPKEGPSILRIQQVVRGDSAAYFCASSRQDRNTIYFGEGSWLTVV.

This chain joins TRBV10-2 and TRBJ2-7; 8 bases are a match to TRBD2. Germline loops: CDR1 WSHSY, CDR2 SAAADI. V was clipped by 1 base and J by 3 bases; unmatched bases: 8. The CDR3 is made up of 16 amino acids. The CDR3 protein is CASSEYLRGARYEQYF. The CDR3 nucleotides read TGCGCCAGCAGTGAGTATTTGCGGGGGGCCCGCTACGAGCAGTACTTC.

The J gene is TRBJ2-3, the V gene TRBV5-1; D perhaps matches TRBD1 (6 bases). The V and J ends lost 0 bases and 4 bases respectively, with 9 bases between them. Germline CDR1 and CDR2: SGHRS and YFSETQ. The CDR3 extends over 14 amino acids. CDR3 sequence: CASSLEDSSDTQYF. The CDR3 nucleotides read TGCGCCAGCAGCTTGGAGGACAGCTCAGATACGCAGTATTTT.

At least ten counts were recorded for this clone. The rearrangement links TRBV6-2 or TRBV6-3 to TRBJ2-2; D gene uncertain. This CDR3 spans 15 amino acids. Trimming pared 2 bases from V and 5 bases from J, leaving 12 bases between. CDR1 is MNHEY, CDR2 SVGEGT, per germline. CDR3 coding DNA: TGTGCCAGCAGTTACGAGGCGCGAACGACCGGGGAGCTGTTTTTT. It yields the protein CASSYEARTTGELFF.

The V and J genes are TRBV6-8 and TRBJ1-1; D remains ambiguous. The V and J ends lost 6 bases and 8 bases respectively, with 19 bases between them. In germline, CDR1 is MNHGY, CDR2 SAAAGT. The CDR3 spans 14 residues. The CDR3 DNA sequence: TGTGCCAGCAGACCTTCTATAGGGAGCGGAGAAGCTTTCTTT. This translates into CASRPSIGSGEAFF.

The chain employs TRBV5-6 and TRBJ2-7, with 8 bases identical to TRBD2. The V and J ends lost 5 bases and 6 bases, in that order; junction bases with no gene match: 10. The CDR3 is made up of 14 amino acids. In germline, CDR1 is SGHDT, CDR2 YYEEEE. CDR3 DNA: TGTGCCAGCAGAAATAGCGGGGCGCCGGGCGAGCAGTACTTC. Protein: CASRNSGAPGEQYF.

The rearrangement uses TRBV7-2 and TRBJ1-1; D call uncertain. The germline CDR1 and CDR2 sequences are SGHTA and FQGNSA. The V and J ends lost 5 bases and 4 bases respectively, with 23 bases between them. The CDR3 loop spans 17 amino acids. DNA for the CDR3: TGTGCCAGCAGCCCAAGGCACGGGAGCGCTGTTAGCACTGAAGCTTTCTTT. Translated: CASSPRHGSAVSTEAFF. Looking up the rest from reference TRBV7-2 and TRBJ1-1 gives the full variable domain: GAGVSQSPSNKVTEKGKDVELRCDPISGHTALYWYRQSLGQGLEFLIYFQGNSAPDKSGLPSDRFSAERTGGSVSTLTIQRTQQEDSAVYLCASSPRHGSAVSTEAFFGQGTRLTVV.

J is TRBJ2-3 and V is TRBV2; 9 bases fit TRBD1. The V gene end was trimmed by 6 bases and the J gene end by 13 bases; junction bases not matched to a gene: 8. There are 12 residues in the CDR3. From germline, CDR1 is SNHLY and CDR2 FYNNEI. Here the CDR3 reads CASRSLGQGEYF. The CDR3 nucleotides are TGTGCCAGCAGGTCCTTGGGACAGGGAGAGTATTTT. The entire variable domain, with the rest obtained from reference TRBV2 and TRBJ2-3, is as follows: EPEVTQTPSHQVTQMGQEVILRCVPISNHLYFYWYRQILGQKVEFLVSFYNNEISEKSEIFDDQFSVERPDGSNFTLKIRSTKLEDSAMYFCASRSLGQGEYFGPGTRLTVL.

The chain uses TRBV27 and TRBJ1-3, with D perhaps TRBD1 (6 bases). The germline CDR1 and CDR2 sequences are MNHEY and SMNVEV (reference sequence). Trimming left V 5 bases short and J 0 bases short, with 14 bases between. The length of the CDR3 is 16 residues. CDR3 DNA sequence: TGTGCCAGCAGTCCTGGTGGGGGCCCCTCTGGAAACACCATATATTTT. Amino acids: CASSPGGGPSGNTIYF.